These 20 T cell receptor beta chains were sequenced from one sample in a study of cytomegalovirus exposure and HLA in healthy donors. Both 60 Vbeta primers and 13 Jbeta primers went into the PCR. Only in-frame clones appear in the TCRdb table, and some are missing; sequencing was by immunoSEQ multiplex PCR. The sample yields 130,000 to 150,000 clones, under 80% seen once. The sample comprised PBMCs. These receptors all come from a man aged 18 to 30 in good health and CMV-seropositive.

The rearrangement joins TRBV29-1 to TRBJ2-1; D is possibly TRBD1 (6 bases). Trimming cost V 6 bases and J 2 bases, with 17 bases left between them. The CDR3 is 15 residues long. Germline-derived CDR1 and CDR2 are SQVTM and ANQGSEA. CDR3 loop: CSVGRLGGTYNEQFF. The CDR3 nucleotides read TGCAGCGTGGGACGGTTAGGGGGTACCTACAATGAGCAGTTCTTC.

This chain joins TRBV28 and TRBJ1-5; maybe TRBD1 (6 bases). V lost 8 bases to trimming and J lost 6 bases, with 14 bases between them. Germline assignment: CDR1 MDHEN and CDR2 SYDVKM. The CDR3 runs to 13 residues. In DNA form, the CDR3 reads TGTGCCAGCTGGGGGCAGGGCGGTCAGCCCCAGCATTTT. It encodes CASWGQGGQPQHF.

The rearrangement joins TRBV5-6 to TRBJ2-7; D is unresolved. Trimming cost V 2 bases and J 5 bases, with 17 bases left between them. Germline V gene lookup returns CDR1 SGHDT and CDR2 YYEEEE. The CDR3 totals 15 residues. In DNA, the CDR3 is TGTGCCAGCAGCTTTAGTCCGAGAAAAATTGACGAGCAGTACTTC. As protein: CASSFSPRKIDEQYF.

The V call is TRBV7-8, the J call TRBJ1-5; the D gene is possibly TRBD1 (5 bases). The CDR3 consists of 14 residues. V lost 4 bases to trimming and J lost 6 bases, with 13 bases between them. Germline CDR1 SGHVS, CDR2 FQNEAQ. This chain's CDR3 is CASSSGGVRQPQHF. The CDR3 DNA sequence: TGTGCCAGCAGCTCCGGGGGGGTGCGTCAGCCCCAGCATTTT.

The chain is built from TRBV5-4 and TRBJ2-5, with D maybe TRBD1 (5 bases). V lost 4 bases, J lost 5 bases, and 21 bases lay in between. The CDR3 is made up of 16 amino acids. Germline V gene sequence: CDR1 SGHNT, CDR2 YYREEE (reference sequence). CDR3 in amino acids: CASSKGLQADTETQYF. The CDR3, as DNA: TGTGCCAGCAGCAAAGGGTTACAGGCCGACACGGAGACCCAGTACTTC.

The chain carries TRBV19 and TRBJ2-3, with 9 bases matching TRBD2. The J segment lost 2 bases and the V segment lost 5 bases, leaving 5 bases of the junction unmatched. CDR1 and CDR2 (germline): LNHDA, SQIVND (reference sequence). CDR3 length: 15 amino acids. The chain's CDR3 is CASSLPSGATDTQYF. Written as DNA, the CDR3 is TGTGCCAGTAGTCTTCCTAGCGGGGCCACAGATACGCAGTATTTT.

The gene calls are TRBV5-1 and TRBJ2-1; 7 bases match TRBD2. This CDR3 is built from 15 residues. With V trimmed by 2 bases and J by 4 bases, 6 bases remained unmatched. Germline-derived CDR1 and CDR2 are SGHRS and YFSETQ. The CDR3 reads CASSFSASGYNEQFF. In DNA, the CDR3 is TGCGCCAGCAGCTTTTCGGCTAGCGGTTACAATGAGCAGTTCTTC.

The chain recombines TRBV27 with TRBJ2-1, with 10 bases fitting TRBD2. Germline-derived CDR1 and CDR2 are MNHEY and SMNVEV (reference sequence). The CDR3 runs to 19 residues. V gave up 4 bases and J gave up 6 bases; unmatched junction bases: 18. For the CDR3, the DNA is TGTGCCAGCAGTTCCCGCTCCCAGACTAGCGGGTTGGCCCCCAATGAGCAGTTCTTC. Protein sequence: CASSSRSQTSGLAPNEQFF.

In DNA, the CDR3 is TGTGCCAGTAGTCCAAGGGGATCCCTGAGCTCATCGCGTGGCTACACCTTC. This sequence encodes CASSPRGSLSSSRGYTF. The V and J genes are TRBV19 and TRBJ1-2; maybe TRBD1 (5 bases). This CDR3 has 17 amino acids. V lost 5 bases to trimming and J lost 7 bases, with 26 bases between them. Germline lookup yields CDR1 LNHDA and CDR2 SQIVND (reference sequence).

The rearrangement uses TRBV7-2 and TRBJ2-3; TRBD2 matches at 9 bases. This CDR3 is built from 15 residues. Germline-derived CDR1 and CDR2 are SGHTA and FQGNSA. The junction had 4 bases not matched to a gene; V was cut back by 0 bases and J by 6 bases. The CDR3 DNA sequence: TGTGCCAGCAGCTTAGCGGGGAGCGGGGGGGATACGCAGTATTTT. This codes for CASSLAGSGGDTQYF. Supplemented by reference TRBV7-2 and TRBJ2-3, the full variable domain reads GAGVSQSPSNKVTEKGKDVELRCDPISGHTALYWYRQSLGQGLEFLIYFQGNSAPDKSGLPSDRFSAERTGGSVSTLTIQRTQQEDSAVYLCASSLAGSGGDTQYFGPGTRLTVL.

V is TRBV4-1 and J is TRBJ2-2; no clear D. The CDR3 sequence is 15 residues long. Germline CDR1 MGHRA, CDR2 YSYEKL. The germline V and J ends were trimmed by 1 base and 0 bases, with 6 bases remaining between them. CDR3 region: CASSQVVANTGELFF. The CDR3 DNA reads TGCGCCAGCAGCCAAGTGGTAGCGAACACCGGGGAGCTGTTTTTT.

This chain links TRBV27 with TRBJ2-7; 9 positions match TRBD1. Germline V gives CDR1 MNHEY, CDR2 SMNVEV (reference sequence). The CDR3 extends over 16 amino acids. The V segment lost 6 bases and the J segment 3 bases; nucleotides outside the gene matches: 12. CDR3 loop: CASSRKTGGYDYEQYF. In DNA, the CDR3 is TGTGCCAGCAGCCGAAAAACAGGGGGCTATGACTACGAGCAGTACTTC.

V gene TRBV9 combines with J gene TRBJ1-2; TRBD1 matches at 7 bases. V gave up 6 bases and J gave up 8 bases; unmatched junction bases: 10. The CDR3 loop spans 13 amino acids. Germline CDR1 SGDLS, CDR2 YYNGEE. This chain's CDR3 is CASKYSGTVGYTF. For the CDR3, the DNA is TGTGCCAGCAAATACTCCGGGACAGTCGGCTACACCTTC.

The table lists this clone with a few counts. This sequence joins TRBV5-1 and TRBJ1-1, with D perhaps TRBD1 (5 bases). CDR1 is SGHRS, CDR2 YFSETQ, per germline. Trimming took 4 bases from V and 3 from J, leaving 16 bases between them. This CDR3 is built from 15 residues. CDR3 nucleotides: TGCGCCAGCAGCCCTCGACCAGGAGGGGACACTGAAGCTTTCTTT. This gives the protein CASSPRPGGDTEAFF.

The CDR3 spells CASSLRRGNTIYF. The CDR3 coding sequence is TGTGCCAGCAGTCTGCGTCGGGGAAACACCATATATTTT. The chain has TRBV6-5 and TRBJ1-3; the D is unclear. Between the trimmed V and J ends, which lost 5 bases and 4 bases, there was a span of 9 bases. Germline CDR1 reads MNHEY; CDR2 reads SVGAGI. The CDR3 extends over 13 amino acids.

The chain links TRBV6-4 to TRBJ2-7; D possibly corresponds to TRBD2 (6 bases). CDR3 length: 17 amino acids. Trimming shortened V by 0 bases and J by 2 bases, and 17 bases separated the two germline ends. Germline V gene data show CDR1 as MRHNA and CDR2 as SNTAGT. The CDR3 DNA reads TGTGCCAGCAGTGACTCTACGGGGGAGGCCGTCCCCTACGAGCAGTACTTC. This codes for CASSDSTGEAVPYEQYF.

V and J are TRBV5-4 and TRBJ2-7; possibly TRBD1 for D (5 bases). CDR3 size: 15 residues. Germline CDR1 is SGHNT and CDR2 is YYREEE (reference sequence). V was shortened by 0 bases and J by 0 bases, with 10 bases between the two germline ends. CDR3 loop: CASSLEPTASYEQYF. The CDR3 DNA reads TGTGCCAGCAGCTTGGAACCGACAGCCTCCTACGAGCAGTACTTC.

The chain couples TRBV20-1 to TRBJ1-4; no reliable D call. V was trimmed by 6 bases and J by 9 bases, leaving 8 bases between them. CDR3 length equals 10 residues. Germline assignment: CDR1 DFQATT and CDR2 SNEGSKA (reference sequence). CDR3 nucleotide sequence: TGCAGTGCCCGACACCAAAAACTGTTTTTT. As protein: CSARHQKLFF.

CDR3 region: CATKLSQAPGELFF. CDR3 nucleotide sequence: TGCGCCACCAAGCTTTCACAGGCCCCCGGGGAGCTGTTTTTT. The J gene is TRBJ2-2, the V gene TRBV5-1; TRBD1 might be the D (5 bases). V was shortened by 9 bases and J by 6 bases, with 18 bases between the two germline ends. This CDR3 has 14 residues. CDR1 is SGHRS and CDR2 is YFSETQ in the germline V gene. The variable domain in full, completed from reference TRBV5-1 and TRBJ2-2, reads KAGVTQTPRYLIKTRGQQVTLSCSPISGHRSVSWYQQTPGQGLQFLFEYFSETQRNKGNFPGRFSGRQFSNSRSEMNVSTLELGDSALYLCATKLSQAPGELFFGEGSRLTVL.

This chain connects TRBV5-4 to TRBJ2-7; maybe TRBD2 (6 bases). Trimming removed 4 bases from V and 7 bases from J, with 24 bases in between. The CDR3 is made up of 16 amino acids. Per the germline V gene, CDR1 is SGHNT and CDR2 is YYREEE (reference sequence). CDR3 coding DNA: TGTGCCAGCAGCGCTGGGGGTGGGGGGAGGCAGCGGGAGCAGTACTTC. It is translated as CASSAGGGGRQREQYF.